This passage covers 29 T cell receptor beta chains from one sample sequenced in a study of cytomegalovirus exposure and HLA in healthy donors. The PCR employed 60 Vbeta primers together with 13 Jbeta primers. Clones were read by immunoSEQ multiplex PCR, and TCRdb kept only the in-frame ones, dropping some. The sample lists approximately 100,000 clones, 10% occurring once. Sequences were obtained from PBMCs. These receptors were collected from a man between 35 and 55 years old in good health and CMV-seropositive.

This clone was counted a few times. The rearrangement uses TRBV10-3 and TRBJ2-1, with 7 bases identical to TRBD1. The CDR3 has 13 residues. V lost 5 bases and J lost 8; bases outside the gene matches: 6. Germline CDR1 is ENHRY and CDR2 is SYGVKD. CDR3 in DNA: TGTGCCATCAGTAATGGACAGGCCCATGAGCAGTTCTTC. Protein: CAISNGQAHEQFF.

This clone has a handful of counts. J is TRBJ2-1 and V is TRBV29-1; 7 positions agree with TRBD2. Losses at the gene ends were 4 bases for V and 0 bases for J; bases not matched to a gene: 12. This CDR3 is 17 amino acids long. The germline V gene has CDR1 SQVTM and CDR2 ANQGSEA. The DNA for the CDR3 is TGCAGCGTTGCGGGTCTAGCGGATTTAAGCTCCTACAATGAGCAGTTCTTC. Translated, it gives CSVAGLADLSSYNEQFF.

The rearrangement uses TRBV19 and TRBJ2-5; perhaps TRBD2 as D (5 bases). The V end was cut by 1 base, the J end by 5 bases, with 14 bases between. The germline V gene has CDR1 LNHDA and CDR2 SQIVND (reference sequence). The CDR3 runs to 15 residues. The chain's CDR3 is CASSIGSWERETQYF. The CDR3 DNA reads as TGTGCCAGTAGTATAGGGTCTTGGGAGAGGGAGACCCAGTACTTC.

This clone was counted between two and nine times. This chain links TRBV5-1 with TRBJ2-1; 9 nucleotides match TRBD2. The V gene end was trimmed by 0 bases and the J gene end by 4 bases; junction bases not matched to a gene: 5. The CDR3 sequence is 16 residues long. Germline CDR1 and CDR2: SGHRS and YFSETQ. DNA of the CDR3: TGCGCCAGCAGCTTGGTACTAGCGGGTTTTTACAATGAGCAGTTCTTC. This sequence encodes CASSLVLAGFYNEQFF.

A few counts support this clone. This chain connects TRBV5-1 to TRBJ2-2; 7 nucleotides match TRBD2. The trim removed 4 bases at V and 2 bases at J, leaving 11 bases unmatched. There are 17 residues in the CDR3. From germline, CDR1 is SGHRS and CDR2 YFSETQ. CDR3 amino acids: CASSPIGASGNTGELFF. CDR3 sequence (DNA): TGCGCCAGCAGCCCCATCGGGGCTAGCGGAAACACCGGGGAGCTGTTTTTT.

This clone occurred a few times. This CDR3 fails to terminate in the conserved phenylalanine or tryptophan, so it likely reflects a read error. The rearrangement links TRBV6-4 to TRBJ2-3, with TRBD2 matching 12 bases. The CDR3 is 13 residues long. From germline, CDR1 is MRHNA and CDR2 SNTAGT. For the CDR3, the DNA is TGTGACAGAGGGACTAGCGGGACAGATACGCAGTATGTT. Translating gives CDRGTSGTDTQYV.

This clone was counted a few times. J is TRBJ2-4 and V is TRBV4-1, with 11 bases lining up with TRBD2. The CDR3 runs 17 residues. Germline V gene data show CDR1 as MGHRA and CDR2 as YSYEKL. J gave up 3 bases and V 4 bases, and 8 bases lay outside the gene matches. The CDR3, as DNA: TGCGCCAGCAGCCGACTTGGACTAGCGGGTAACAAAAACATTCAGTACTTC. Amino acid sequence: CASSRLGLAGNKNIQYF.

V is TRBV7-9 and J is TRBJ2-1; 11 nucleotides line up with TRBD2. The trim removed 4 bases at V and 7 bases at J, leaving 6 bases unmatched. The CDR3 consists of 15 residues. Germline values: CDR1 SEHNR, CDR2 FQNEAQ (reference sequence). The chain's CDR3 is CASSSLAGVGNEQFF. In DNA, the CDR3 is TGTGCCAGCAGCTCACTAGCGGGAGTAGGAAATGAGCAGTTCTTC.

This clone was counted a few times. The V gene is TRBV28, the J gene TRBJ2-3, with 12 bases that match TRBD2. CDR1 MDHEN and CDR2 SYDVKM come from the germline V gene. Unmatched junction bases numbered 2, after V lost 3 bases and J lost 1 base. The CDR3 length is 16 residues. CDR3 nucleotide sequence: TGTGCCAGCAGTTTGACTAGCGGGAGAGGCACAGATACGCAGTATTTT. It yields the protein CASSLTSGRGTDTQYF. Based on the CDR3 plus reference TRBV28 and TRBJ2-3, the full variable domain is DVKVTQSSRYLVKRTGEKVFLECVQDMDHENMFWYRQDPGLGLRLIYFSYDVKMKEKGDIPEGYSVSREKKERFSLILESASTNQTSMYLCASSLTSGRGTDTQYFGPGTRLTVL.

The V call is TRBV28, the J call TRBJ2-7; TRBD2 aligns across 11 bases. The ends lost 3 bases at V and 1 base at J; junction bases unmatched: 8. This CDR3 is 17 amino acids long. Germline CDR1 is MDHEN and CDR2 is SYDVKM. The CDR3 DNA reads as TGTGCCAGCAGTTTCCGACTAGCGGGGTTGGTATCCTACGAGCAGTACTTC. Protein sequence: CASSFRLAGLVSYEQYF.

This clone was found a few times. The V and J genes are TRBV28 and TRBJ2-3; 10 nucleotides align to TRBD2. Per germline, CDR1 MDHEN and CDR2 SYDVKM. The CDR3 is 15 residues long. Germline trimming cut 6 bases from V and 2 bases from J; bases unmatched to any gene: 5. CDR3 nucleotides: TGTGCCAGCAGCGCCAGCGGGAGGGCCACAGATACGCAGTATTTT. It is translated as CASSASGRATDTQYF.

This clone has only a few counts. J is TRBJ1-5 and V is TRBV20-1; possibly TRBD1 for D (5 bases). The V gene lost 5 bases and the J gene lost 6 bases, with 8 bases spanning the gap. The CDR3 has 11 residues. The germline V gene encodes CDR1 DFQATT and CDR2 SNEGSKA (reference sequence). CDR3 DNA: TGCAGTGCTCTAAGGGGTCAGCCCCAGCATTTT. Amino acid sequence: CSALRGQPQHF.

The chain is built from TRBV5-1 and TRBJ1-2; D may be TRBD1 (5 bases). The CDR3 extends over 13 amino acids. Trimming removed 0 bases at V and 5 bases at J, with 8 bases between. CDR1 SGHRS and CDR2 YFSETQ come from the germline V gene. The chain's CDR3 is CASSLEQEYGYTF. The CDR3 bases are TGCGCCAGCAGCTTGGAACAGGAATATGGCTACACCTTC. The full variable domain, rest sourced from reference TRBV5-1 and TRBJ1-2, is KAGVTQTPRYLIKTRGQQVTLSCSPISGHRSVSWYQQTPGQGLQFLFEYFSETQRNKGNFPGRFSGRQFSNSRSEMNVSTLELGDSALYLCASSLEQEYGYTFGSGTRLTVV.

This clone was seen more than once but under ten times. This sequence joins TRBV11-3 and TRBJ1-1; D gene uncertain. Trimming took 5 bases from V and 1 from J, leaving 5 bases between them. Germline V lookup: CDR1 SGHNT, CDR2 YENEEA. The CDR3 covers 12 residues. CDR3 sequence reads: CASSPGNTEAFF. CDR3 DNA: TGTGCCAGCAGCCCCGGGAACACTGAAGCTTTCTTT.

This clone was detected only a few times. J is TRBJ2-7 and V is TRBV5-1; D ambiguous. With 0 bases removed from V and 5 bases from J, the gap between germline ends came to 9 bases. This CDR3 contains 13 residues. Germline-derived CDR1 and CDR2 are SGHRS and YFSETQ. CDR3 in DNA: TGCGCCAGCAGCTTGGGCGCGGTGGACGAGCAGTACTTC. Translated, it gives CASSLGAVDEQYF.

This chain's CDR3 is CASSTSAVLTDTQYF. CDR3 nucleotide sequence: TGTGCCAGCAGCACCTCAGCGGTCCTCACAGATACGCAGTATTTT. V gene TRBV7-6 combines with J gene TRBJ2-3; the D gene is possibly TRBD2 (5 bases). This CDR3 contains 15 residues. Trimming pared 5 bases from V and 2 bases from J, leaving 14 bases between. Germline loops: CDR1 SGHVS, CDR2 FNYEAQ.

This chain connects TRBV19 to TRBJ2-4, with 7 bases fitting TRBD2. In germline, CDR1 is LNHDA, CDR2 SQIVND (reference sequence). The CDR3 covers 14 residues. V shed 2 bases, J shed 3 bases, and the junction held 1 base outside the gene matches. CDR3 protein: CASSITGGKNIQYF. As DNA, the CDR3 is TGTGCCAGTAGTATAACGGGGGGCAAAAACATTCAGTACTTC.

This chain connects TRBV6-1 to TRBJ2-3, with D perhaps TRBD2 (6 bases). The CDR3 length is 15 residues. Between the trimmed V and J ends, which lost 3 bases and 5 bases, there was a span of 15 bases. Germline assignment: CDR1 MNHNS and CDR2 SASEGT. This CDR3 reads CASSDLGGLKDTQYF. The CDR3 DNA follows: TGTGCCAGCAGTGATCTAGGAGGGTTAAAAGATACGCAGTATTTT.

This clone appeared a few times. The chain is built from TRBV5-1 and TRBJ2-7; a possible D gene is TRBD1 (5 bases). The CDR3 is 17 amino acids. With 2 bases removed from V and 2 bases from J, the gap between germline ends came to 20 bases. Germline values: CDR1 SGHRS, CDR2 YFSETQ. CDR3 nucleotide sequence: TGCGCCAGCAGCTTTGCCAGGGCTAGTCCTACTCCCTACGAGCAGTACTTC. Translated, it gives CASSFARASPTPYEQYF. Full variable domain (missing parts from reference TRBV5-1 and TRBJ2-7): KAGVTQTPRYLIKTRGQQVTLSCSPISGHRSVSWYQQTPGQGLQFLFEYFSETQRNKGNFPGRFSGRQFSNSRSEMNVSTLELGDSALYLCASSFARASPTPYEQYFGPGTRLTVT.

The rearrangement links TRBV6-5 to TRBJ1-2, with TRBD1 matching 8 bases. The germline V gene encodes CDR1 MNHEY and CDR2 SVGAGI. V lost 6 bases and J lost 2; bases outside the gene matches: 5. The CDR3 runs to 14 residues. CDR3 region: CASRDRVGNYGYTF. Here the CDR3 DNA reads TGTGCCAGCAGGGACAGGGTGGGGAACTATGGCTACACCTTC.

The table lists this clone with a few counts. The chain employs TRBV6-5 and TRBJ2-5; possible D gene TRBD1, 5 bases. This CDR3 spans 13 amino acids. V lost 6 bases and J lost 0, with 8 bases in between. From germline, CDR1 is MNHEY and CDR2 SVGAGI. CDR3 in DNA: TGTGCCAGCAGGACAGTCTACCAAGAGACCCAGTACTTC. It is translated as CASRTVYQETQYF.

The chain employs TRBV27 and TRBJ2-1, with no clear D. Trimming left V 5 bases short and J 16 bases short, with 18 bases between. The CDR3 length is 12 residues. Germline V gene lookup returns CDR1 MNHEY and CDR2 SMNVEV (reference sequence). Here the CDR3 DNA reads TGTGCCAGCAGTCCAAGACTCGGTCGAGGCTTCTTC. This translates into CASSPRLGRGFF.

The V and J genes are TRBV7-9 and TRBJ2-2, with D uncertain. Germline CDR1 SEHNR, CDR2 FQNEAQ (reference sequence). V dropped 6 bases and J dropped 2 bases, with 13 bases sitting between them. This CDR3 comprises 15 residues. The CDR3 loop reads CASSLVSANTGELFF. As DNA, the CDR3 is TGTGCCAGCAGTCTGGTCAGTGCCAACACCGGGGAGCTGTTTTTT.

This clone was observed a few times. This rearrangement joins TRBV19 to TRBJ2-7, with D possibly being TRBD2 (5 bases). V lost 2 bases to trimming and J lost 2 bases, with 13 bases between them. Per germline, CDR1 LNHDA and CDR2 SQIVND (reference sequence). CDR3 length: 15 amino acids. CDR3 sequence reads: CASSIWARAAYEQYF. The DNA of the CDR3 is TGTGCCAGTAGTATATGGGCGCGGGCGGCCTACGAGCAGTACTTC.

This clone was counted only a few times. The chain joins TRBV7-9 to TRBJ1-5, with a possible D match to TRBD1 (5 bases). CDR1 and CDR2 from the germline V gene are SEHNR and FQNEAQ (reference sequence). Trimming took off 1 base at V and 1 base at J, with 11 bases between the two ends. This CDR3 is built from 16 residues. The CDR3 protein is CASSLGPRGSNQPQHF. The CDR3 DNA reads as TGTGCCAGCAGCTTAGGCCCTCGGGGGAGCAATCAGCCCCAGCATTTT.

The V call is TRBV13, the J call TRBJ2-1, with a tentative D call TRBD1 (7 bases). The CDR3 is 17 amino acids. Between the trimmed V and J ends, which lost 5 bases and 1 base, there was a span of 18 bases. CDR1 PRHDT and CDR2 FYEKMQ come from the germline V gene (reference sequence). CDR3 sequence (DNA): TGTGCCAGCAGCCAGGGGGATCTAGGAGGGTCCTACAATGAGCAGTTCTTC. Amino acid sequence: CASSQGDLGGSYNEQFF.

The chain recombines TRBV5-6 with TRBJ2-4, with D possibly TRBD2 on 6 matching bases. The germline V gene has CDR1 SGHDT and CDR2 YYEEEE. The length of the CDR3 is 17 residues. Between the trimmed V and J ends, which lost 2 bases and 8 bases, there was a span of 23 bases. CDR3 region: CASSLASTARGEDIQYF. The CDR3 DNA is TGTGCCAGCAGCTTAGCTTCGACGGCGCGGGGCGAGGACATTCAGTACTTC.

This clone was counted only a few times. This chain connects TRBV5-4 to TRBJ2-1; TRBD2 aligns across 9 bases. The germline V gene has CDR1 SGHNT and CDR2 YYREEE (reference sequence). The junction had 4 bases not matched to a gene; V was cut back by 3 bases and J by 0 bases. This CDR3 contains 16 residues. CDR3 in amino acids: CASSYLSGSSYNEQFF. In DNA form, the CDR3 reads TGTGCCAGCAGCTACCTTAGCGGGAGCTCCTACAATGAGCAGTTCTTC.

The genes are TRBV7-2 and TRBJ2-2, with 14 bases lining up with TRBD2. This CDR3 has 16 residues. Germline values: CDR1 SGHTA, CDR2 FQGNSA. Trimming cost V 5 bases and J 8 bases; bases outside gene matches: 7. The CDR3 region is CASSLDRLAGGGELFF. In DNA form, the CDR3 reads TGTGCCAGCAGCCTGGACAGACTAGCGGGAGGGGGGGAGCTGTTTTTT.